This entry lists 11 T cell receptor beta chains sequenced from one sample in a study of HIV-infected children after antiretroviral therapy interruption. Documented treatment: PENTA 11 planned treatment interruption arm or continuous ART arm. RNA-based 3' RACE libraries used unique molecular identifiers. A single record per CDR3 protein comes from TCRdb applying MiXCR to the 3' RACE reads. The sample contains about 37,000 distinct CDR3 sequences, approximately 6.1% of which appear only once. Sequenced material: CD45RA+ CD4+ T cells from PBMCs, pooled from several time points, taken from a donor given antiretroviral therapy, either interrupted or continuous. Documented subset: naive CD4+ CD45RA+ CD45RO- T cells. Every receptor here comes from a pool of human donors with HIV.

This clonotype was counted a few times. This clone may be a read error of a much larger clone one base away. This chain connects TRBV11-3 to TRBJ2-5; no definite D call. The CDR3 totals 11 residues. The ends were cut back, 3 bases at V and 3 bases at J, with 2 bases in the middle. Per the germline V gene, CDR1 is SGHNT and CDR2 is YENEEA. This chain's CDR3 is CASSFEETQYF. CDR3 nucleotide sequence: TGTGCCAGCAGCTTCGAAGAGACCCAGTACTTC.

This clonotype was recorded many times. The gene calls are TRBV12-3 or TRBV12-4 and TRBJ2-3, with D tentatively TRBD1 (5 bases). The germline V and J ends were trimmed by 6 bases and 4 bases, with 8 bases remaining between them. The CDR3 spans 12 residues. CDR3 region: CASRGASDTQYF. Written as DNA, the CDR3 is TGTGCCAGCAGAGGGGCGTCAGATACGCAGTATTTT.

This clonotype was seen repeatedly, ten times or more. The chain has TRBV19 and TRBJ1-5; 8 bases are a match to TRBD1. The V gene's germline CDR1 is LNHDA and CDR2 SQIVND (reference sequence). The CDR3 contains 17 residues. Trimming at V came to 6 bases and at J to 5 bases, leaving 15 bases not matched to a gene. CDR3 sequence (DNA): TGTGCCAGTAGACGTGGGTATCGGGACAGGATTGATCAGCCCCAGCATTTT. Protein product: CASRRGYRDRIDQPQHF.

The sample holds many counts of this clonotype. V and J are TRBV30 and TRBJ2-1, with D tentatively TRBD1 (6 bases). The germline V and J ends were trimmed by 3 bases and 9 bases, with 18 bases remaining between them. The germline V gene has CDR1 GTSNPN and CDR2 SVGIG (reference sequence). There are 14 residues in the CDR3. The DNA for the CDR3 is TGTGCCTGGAGGCCGGGACAAAACTATGCTGAGCAGTTCTTC. Translating gives CAWRPGQNYAEQFF. Based on the CDR3 plus reference TRBV30 and TRBJ2-1, the full variable domain is SQTIHQWPATLVQPVGSPLSLECTVEGTSNPNLYWYRQAAGRGLQLLFYSVGIGQISSEVPQNLSASRPQDRQFILSSKKLLLSDSGFYLCAWRPGQNYAEQFFGPGTRLTVL.

The rearrangement uses TRBV3-1 and TRBJ2-5, with no clear D. CDR3 size: 15 residues. Trimming removed 6 bases at V and 2 bases at J, with 16 bases between. CDR1 is LGHDT, CDR2 YNNKEL, per germline (reference sequence). The CDR3 sequence is CASSQSGLGQETQYF. CDR3 DNA sequence: TGTGCCAGCAGTCAGTCCGGGTTGGGGCAAGAGACCCAGTACTTC.

This clonotype has at least ten counts. The J gene is TRBJ2-1, the V gene TRBV7-2, with a tentative D call TRBD2 (5 bases). From germline, CDR1 is SGHTA and CDR2 FQGNSA. The CDR3 consists of 12 residues. V was clipped by 3 bases and J by 15 bases, with 15 bases between them. CDR3 sequence: CASSLSGIDPFF. As DNA, the CDR3 is TGTGCCAGCAGCTTGAGCGGCATAGACCCGTTCTTC.

The table lists this clonotype with many counts. The chain recombines TRBV7-2 with TRBJ2-1; a weak D match, TRBD1 (6 bases). The CDR3 consists of 17 residues. Trimming pared 1 base from V and 3 bases from J, leaving 16 bases between. The germline CDR1 and CDR2 sequences are SGHTA and FQGNSA. The CDR3: CASSLVYQGRLYNEQFF. CDR3 nucleotides: TGTGCCAGCAGCTTAGTGTATCAGGGGCGCCTCTACAATGAGCAGTTCTTC.

Ten or more counts support this clonotype. This chain connects TRBV29-1 to TRBJ2-1; 8 bases map to TRBD2. The CDR3 length is 14 residues. Losses at the gene ends were 4 bases for V and 0 bases for J; bases not matched to a gene: 2. From germline, CDR1 is SQVTM and CDR2 ANQGSEA. The CDR3 spells CSVVGLASYNEQFF. The CDR3 DNA reads as TGCAGCGTTGTTGGACTAGCCTCCTACAATGAGCAGTTCTTC.

This clonotype has just a few counts. The rearrangement uses TRBV24-1 and TRBJ2-5, with 14 bases matching TRBD2. V dropped 4 bases and J dropped 1; count of bases not matched to a gene: 1. The CDR3 consists of 16 residues. CDR1 is KGHDR and CDR2 is SFDVKD in the germline V gene. CDR3 sequence reads: CATSEGLAGGQETQYF. As DNA, the CDR3 is TGTGCCACCAGTGAAGGACTAGCGGGAGGCCAAGAGACCCAGTACTTC.

This clonotype has ten or more counts. V gene TRBV6-1 combines with J gene TRBJ1-1; tentatively, D is TRBD1 (6 bases). The length of the CDR3 is 15 residues. V shed 4 bases and J shed 0 bases, with 12 bases lying between them. CDR1 is MNHNS and CDR2 is SASEGT in the germline V gene. The CDR3: CASSGQARMNTEAFF. In DNA form, the CDR3 reads TGTGCCAGCAGTGGACAGGCGCGGATGAACACTGAAGCTTTCTTT.

The rearrangement uses TRBV7-2 and TRBJ2-7, with a tentative D call TRBD1 (6 bases). Per the germline V gene, CDR1 is SGHTA and CDR2 is FQGNSA. This CDR3 spans 15 amino acids. Trimming stripped 6 bases from V and 10 bases from J, with 25 bases between. DNA for the CDR3: TGTGCCAGCAGTATAAAGACAGGCCACTCCTATGAACAGTACTTC. Translation gives CASSIKTGHSYEQYF.